The table lists the clone carrying this T cell receptor (beta chain) with many counts. These data originate in a study of human T cells and chemical hapten exposure. The sample's time point: pre-sensitization, week 0. As to treatment: therapeutic diphenylcyclopropenone sensitization with weekly scalp DPC. Trimming pared 3 bases from V and 2 bases from J, leaving 8 bases between. The CDR3 loop spans 14 amino acids. Germline V lookup: CDR1 SGHRS, CDR2 YFSETQ. TCRdb re-derived calls from the RACE reads in MiXCR, one entry per CDR3 protein. The sample has 300,000 to 400,000 distinct CDR3 sequences, roughly 4.6% seen once.

This sequence was found in a woman aged 50 to 60 with alopecia areata. Some clones in this sample may be carry-over from other donors' samples. The chain links TRBV5-1 to TRBJ2-2; D is possibly TRBD1 (6 bases). The sequencing here drew on whole blood, taken in connection with sensitization to the hapten diphenylcyclopropenone (DPC). The CDR3: CASSYRANTGELFF. The CDR3 region has the DNA TGCGCCAGCAGCTACAGGGCCAACACCGGGGAGCTGTTTTTT.